One and the same sample provided the 18 T cell receptor beta chains below, sequenced in a study of cytomegalovirus exposure and HLA in healthy donors. PCR involved 60 Vbeta and 13 Jbeta primers. The method was immunoSEQ multiplex PCR; TCRdb's version includes in-frame clones alone and lacks a portion of them. The sample holds 150,000 to 200,000 clones, roughly 78% seen once. Input material: PBMCs. The origin of the receptors is a woman aged 50 to 60 in good health and CMV-seropositive.

CDR3 region: CASSSITRGYGYTF. CDR3 DNA sequence: TGTGCCAGCAGTTCCATCACAAGGGGTTATGGCTACACCTTC. The chain recombines TRBV27 with TRBJ1-2; D may be TRBD1 (5 bases). The germline CDR1 and CDR2 sequences are MNHEY and SMNVEV (reference sequence). This CDR3 is 14 amino acids long. The ends were cut back, 4 bases at V and 5 bases at J, with 14 bases in the middle.

This sequence joins TRBV6-1 and TRBJ1-5, with unresolved D. The CDR3 spans 13 residues. Germline lookup yields CDR1 MNHNS and CDR2 SASEGT. The V and J ends lost 2 bases and 0 bases respectively, with 2 bases between them. The CDR3 DNA sequence: TGTGCCAGCAGTGAACATAGCAATCAGCCCCAGCATTTT. This gives the protein CASSEHSNQPQHF.

The rearrangement joins TRBV9 to TRBJ2-4, with TRBD1 as a possible D gene (6 bases). V lost 6 bases to trimming and J lost 8 bases, with 21 bases between them. The V gene's germline CDR1 is SGDLS and CDR2 YYNGEE. This CDR3 contains 15 residues. The CDR3 DNA sequence: TGTGCCAGCATCCCCCTCAGGGGCGTTTCGGACATTCAGTACTTC. Protein product: CASIPLRGVSDIQYF.

This sequence joins TRBV10-3 and TRBJ2-7; the D gene is possibly TRBD2 (6 bases). Germline CDR1 ENHRY, CDR2 SYGVKD. V was shortened by 6 bases and J by 4 bases, with 16 bases between the two germline ends. This CDR3 region has 14 residues. CDR3 DNA: TGTGCCATCAGCCCCGAGAAGGGGAGGTACGAGCAGTACTTC. Its translation is CAISPEKGRYEQYF.

This clone was recorded a few times. The gene calls are TRBV27 and TRBJ1-5, with D hard to call. CDR3 length equals 13 residues. V shed 3 bases and J shed 4 bases, with 7 bases lying between them. CDR1 and CDR2 from the germline V gene are MNHEY and SMNVEV (reference sequence). The DNA of the CDR3 is TGTGCCAGCAGTTTTGGAGGAAATCAGCCCCAGCATTTT. Translated, it gives CASSFGGNQPQHF.

The chain combines TRBV13 with TRBJ2-2, with D unclear. With 7 bases removed from V and 4 bases from J, the gap between germline ends came to 4 bases. Germline V CDR1 and CDR2: PRHDT, FYEKMQ (reference sequence). The CDR3 is made up of 11 amino acids. DNA for the CDR3: TGTGCCAGCACCTCCACCGGGGAGCTGTTTTTT. Protein product: CASTSTGELFF.

This chain joins TRBV5-1 and TRBJ1-4; no clear D. The CDR3 has 13 residues. Trimming took 4 bases from V and 5 from J, leaving 9 bases between them. In germline, CDR1 is SGHRS, CDR2 YFSETQ. CDR3 protein: CASSGGGNEKLFF. In DNA, the CDR3 is TGCGCCAGCAGCGGCGGTGGAAATGAAAAACTGTTTTTT.

This clone was counted a single time. The chain joins TRBV7-9 to TRBJ2-7; 8 bases line up with TRBD1. Losses at the gene ends were 5 bases for V and 3 bases for J; bases not matched to a gene: 3. The CDR3 covers 13 residues. The V gene's germline CDR1 is SEHNR and CDR2 FQNEAQ (reference sequence). CDR3 in DNA: TGTGCCAGCAGCCGCGGACAGGGCTACGAGCAGTACTTC. Translating gives CASSRGQGYEQYF. Full variable domain (remainder filled in from reference TRBV7-9 and TRBJ2-7): DTGVSQNPRHKITKRGQNVTFRCDPISEHNRLYWYRQTLGQGPEFLTYFQNEAQLEKSRLLSDRFSAERPKGSFSTLEIQRTEQGDSAMYLCASSRGQGYEQYFGPGTRLTVT.

This clone was detected a few times. This chain connects TRBV12-5 to TRBJ2-4, with TRBD1 identical over 7 bases. J lost 6 bases, V lost 6 bases, and 5 bases had no gene match. Germline V gene data show CDR1 as LGHNT and CDR2 as FRNRAP. This CDR3 is built from 13 residues. The CDR3 sequence: CASGLTGRNIQYF. The CDR3 DNA reads as TGTGCTAGTGGCCTGACAGGGAGAAACATTCAGTACTTC.

V is TRBV5-6 and J is TRBJ2-3; possibly TRBD2 for D (5 bases). Germline CDR1 reads SGHDT; CDR2 reads YYEEEE. Trimming removed 0 bases from V and 0 bases from J, with 14 bases in between. This CDR3 spans 17 amino acids. The CDR3 sequence is CASSLGDYPTSTDTQYF. As DNA, the CDR3 is TGTGCCAGCAGCTTGGGAGACTACCCTACTAGCACAGATACGCAGTATTTT.

This rearrangement joins TRBV6-1 to TRBJ2-7, with 7 bases lining up with TRBD2. Germline V gene lookup returns CDR1 MNHNS and CDR2 SASEGT. The CDR3 is 14 residues long. The V and J ends lost 6 bases and 6 bases, in that order; junction bases with no gene match: 11. CDR3 in amino acids: CASSSTSFGSEQYF. The CDR3 DNA reads as TGTGCCAGCAGCTCGACTAGCTTTGGATCCGAGCAGTACTTC.

This rearrangement joins TRBV9 to TRBJ2-7; D might be TRBD2 (6 bases). Trimming left V 2 bases short and J 2 bases short, with 14 bases between. CDR1 is SGDLS, CDR2 YYNGEE, per germline. The CDR3 consists of 15 residues. CDR3 loop: CASSVLEGFAYEQYF. CDR3 bases: TGTGCCAGCAGCGTTCTGGAGGGGTTTGCCTACGAGCAGTACTTC.

V gene TRBV2 combines with J gene TRBJ1-2, with 7 bases fitting TRBD1. V dropped 10 bases and J dropped 2; count of bases not matched to a gene: 4. Germline V lookup: CDR1 SNHLY, CDR2 FYNNEI. This CDR3 spans 12 amino acids. The CDR3 sequence: CAIETGNYGYTF. CDR3 DNA: TGTGCCATAGAGACAGGGAACTATGGCTACACCTTC.

The chain is built from TRBV30 and TRBJ1-1; a weak D match, TRBD1 (6 bases). CDR3 size: 14 residues. V lost 7 bases to trimming and J lost 6 bases, with 21 bases between them. Germline CDR1 GTSNPN, CDR2 SVGIG (reference sequence). This CDR3 is CASRDKAGWPEAFF. Written as DNA, the CDR3 is TGTGCCTCCCGGGACAAGGCCGGTTGGCCTGAAGCTTTCTTT.

This clone was seen a handful of times. The junction shows a germline mismatch at one end, possibly a read error. The chain recombines TRBV7-9 with TRBJ2-1; D not resolved. This CDR3 comprises 12 residues. The germline gives CDR1 SEHNR, CDR2 FQNEAQ (reference sequence). The CDR3 DNA follows: TGTTCCAGCAGCCCAGATGAGGATGAGCAGTTCTTC. It translates to CSSSPDEDEQFF.

This clone was seen a handful of times. This sequence joins TRBV30 and TRBJ2-5; TRBD2 matches at 7 bases. Looked up from germline, CDR1 is GTSNPN and CDR2 is SVGIG (reference sequence). This CDR3 is 13 amino acids long. V shed 2 bases, J shed 5 bases, and the junction held 5 bases outside the gene matches. The CDR3 sequence: CAWSWTSQETQYF. CDR3 in DNA: TGTGCCTGGAGTTGGACTAGTCAGGAGACCCAGTACTTC.

The chain couples TRBV29-1 to TRBJ1-2; the D gene is possibly TRBD1 (6 bases). Germline loops: CDR1 SQVTM, CDR2 ANQGSEA. The CDR3 loop spans 12 amino acids. The V and J ends lost 6 bases and 3 bases respectively, with 11 bases between them. The CDR3 reads CSVVQGDYGYTF. In DNA, the CDR3 is TGCAGCGTAGTACAGGGAGACTATGGCTACACCTTC.

The rearrangement links TRBV4-1 to TRBJ1-2; the D gene is possibly TRBD1 (6 bases). The germline V gene has CDR1 MGHRA and CDR2 YSYEKL. Trimming removed 3 bases at V and 8 bases at J, with 19 bases between. The CDR3 loop spans 15 amino acids. The CDR3 is CASSHGVAGARGYTF. The CDR3 DNA sequence: TGCGCCAGCAGCCATGGGGTGGCAGGGGCGAGAGGCTACACCTTC.